Sequencing of this TCR beta chain was carried out in a study of T cell responses to AZD1222 COVID-19 vaccine. Study summary: Pooled together were second doses at about 4 or about 12 weeks. Study-wide results and limits: Only 5 or 6 individuals given AZD1222 were seropositive at baseline. Spike-wide coverage was observed for vaccine-associated CD4 TCRs, with dominant responses at 160-218 and 743-854. The donor cohort was predominantly white British with a female majority, and clonal diversity may have been underestimated.

In regard to this clone: The antigen is unknown. One junction end disagrees with the germline gene, perhaps due to a read error.

Assay: immunoSEQ multiplex PCR; the TCRdb copy retains only in-frame clones and omits some. The data contain some 140,000 clones, over 85% of them singletons. The clonotype originates from an adult in good health. The input for sequencing was peripheral blood, taken on day 0 of AZD1222 vaccination.

In DNA form, the CDR3 reads TGTGCCAGCAGGAGCGGCTCGAATCGGCCCCAGCATTTT. Its protein is CASRSGSNRPQHF. This chain links TRBV6-5 with TRBJ1-5; unclear D gene. The CDR3 contains 13 residues. CDR1 is MNHEY, CDR2 SVGAGI, per germline.